Given below is one TCR beta chain in context. The sample originates from a study of beta chain features in type 1 diabetes. The CDR3 length is 15 residues. The ends were cut back, 2 bases at V and 12 bases at J, with 17 bases in the middle. From germline, CDR1 is MNHEY and CDR2 SMNVEV (reference sequence). TCRB transcripts that were expressed got sequenced, as all of the isolated RNA had been reverse transcribed. The method was immunoSEQ multiplex PCR; TCRdb's version includes in-frame clones alone and lacks a portion of them. The sample comprises over 500,000 clones, around 16% of which are singletons, and approximately 0.093% rests with the top ten.

This clonotype was obtained from a man younger than 30 in good health. The chain couples TRBV27 to TRBJ1-6; D remains ambiguous. The sequencing sample was made of naive CD4+ T cells from blood. CDR3 amino acids: CASSLGSGRFKPLHF. The CDR3 nucleotides are TGTGCCAGCAGTTTAGGGAGCGGCAGGTTTAAACCCCTCCACTTT.